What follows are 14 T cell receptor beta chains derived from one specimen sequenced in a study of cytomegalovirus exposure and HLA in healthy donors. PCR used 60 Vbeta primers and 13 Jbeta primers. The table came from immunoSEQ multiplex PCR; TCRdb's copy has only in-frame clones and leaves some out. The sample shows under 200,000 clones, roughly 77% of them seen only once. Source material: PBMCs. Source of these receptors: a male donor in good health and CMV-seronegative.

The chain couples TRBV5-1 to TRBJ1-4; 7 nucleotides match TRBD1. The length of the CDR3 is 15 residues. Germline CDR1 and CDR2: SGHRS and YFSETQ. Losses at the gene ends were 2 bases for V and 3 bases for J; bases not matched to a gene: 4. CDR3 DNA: TGCGCCAGCAGCTTTTCAGGGGGAGCTAATGAAAAACTGTTTTTT. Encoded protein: CASSFSGGANEKLFF.

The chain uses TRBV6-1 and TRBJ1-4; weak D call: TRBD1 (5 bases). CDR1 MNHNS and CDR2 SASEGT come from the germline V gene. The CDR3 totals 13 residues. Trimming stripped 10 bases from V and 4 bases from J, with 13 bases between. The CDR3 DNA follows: TGTGCCACCAATCCTAGGGGTAATGAAAAACTGTTTTTT. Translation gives CATNPRGNEKLFF.

CDR3 nucleotide sequence: TGTGCCACGGGGTGGGCCGCAGATACGCAGTATTTT. This gives the protein CATGWAADTQYF. V gene TRBV6-5 combines with J gene TRBJ2-3; tentative D call: TRBD2 (5 bases). Trimming removed 10 bases from V and 4 bases from J, with 12 bases in between. This CDR3 is built from 12 residues. Germline V gene data show CDR1 as MNHEY and CDR2 as SVGAGI.

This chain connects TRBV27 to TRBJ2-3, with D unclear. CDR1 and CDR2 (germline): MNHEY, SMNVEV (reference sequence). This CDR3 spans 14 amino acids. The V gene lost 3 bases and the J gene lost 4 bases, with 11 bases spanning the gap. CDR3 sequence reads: CASSFWVASDTQYF. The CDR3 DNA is TGTGCCAGCAGTTTTTGGGTAGCCTCAGATACGCAGTATTTT.

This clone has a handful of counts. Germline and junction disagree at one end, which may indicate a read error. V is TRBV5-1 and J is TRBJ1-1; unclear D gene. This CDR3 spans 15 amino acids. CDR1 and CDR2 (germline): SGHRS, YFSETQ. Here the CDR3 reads CASSLGAALKTEAFF. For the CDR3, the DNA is TGCGCCAGCAGCTTGGGGGCAGCTTTGAAGACTGAAGCTTTCTTT.

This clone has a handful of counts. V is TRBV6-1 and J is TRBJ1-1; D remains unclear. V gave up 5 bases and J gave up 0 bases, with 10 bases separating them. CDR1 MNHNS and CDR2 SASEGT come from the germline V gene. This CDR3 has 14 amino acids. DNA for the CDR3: TGTGCCAGCAGTTTGACACCCATGAACACTGAAGCTTTCTTT. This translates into CASSLTPMNTEAFF.

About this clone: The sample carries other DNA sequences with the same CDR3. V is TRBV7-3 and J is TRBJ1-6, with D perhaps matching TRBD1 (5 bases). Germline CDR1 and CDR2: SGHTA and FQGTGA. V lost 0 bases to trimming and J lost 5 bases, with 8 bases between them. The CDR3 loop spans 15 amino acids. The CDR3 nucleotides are TGTGCCAGCAGCTTAACGGGGGGAAATAATTCACCCCTCCACTTT. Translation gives CASSLTGGNNSPLHF.

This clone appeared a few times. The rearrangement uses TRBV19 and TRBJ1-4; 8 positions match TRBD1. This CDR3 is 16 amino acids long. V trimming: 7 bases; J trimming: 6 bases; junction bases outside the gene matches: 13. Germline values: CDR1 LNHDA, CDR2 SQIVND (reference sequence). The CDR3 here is CASKSLGDRSHEKLFF. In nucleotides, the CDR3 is TGTGCCAGTAAGTCGCTGGGGGACAGGTCTCATGAAAAACTGTTTTTT. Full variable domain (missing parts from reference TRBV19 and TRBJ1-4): DGGITQSPKYLFRKEGQNVTLSCEQNLNHDAMYWYRQDPGQGLRLIYYSQIVNDFQKGDIAEGYSVSREKKESFPLTVTSAQKNPTAFYLCASKSLGDRSHEKLFFGSGTQLSVL.

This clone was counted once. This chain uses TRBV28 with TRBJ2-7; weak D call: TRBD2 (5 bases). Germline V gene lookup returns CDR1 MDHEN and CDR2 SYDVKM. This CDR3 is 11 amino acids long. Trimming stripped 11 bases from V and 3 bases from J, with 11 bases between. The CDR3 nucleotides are TGTGCCTCCCGAGAGGGCTACGAGCAGTACTTC. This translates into CASREGYEQYF.

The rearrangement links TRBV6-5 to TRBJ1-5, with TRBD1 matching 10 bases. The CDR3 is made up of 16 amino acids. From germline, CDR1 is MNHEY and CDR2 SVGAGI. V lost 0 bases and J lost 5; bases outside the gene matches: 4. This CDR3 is CASSYSSGTGDQPQHF. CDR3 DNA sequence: TGTGCCAGCAGTTACTCGAGTGGGACAGGGGATCAGCCCCAGCATTTT.

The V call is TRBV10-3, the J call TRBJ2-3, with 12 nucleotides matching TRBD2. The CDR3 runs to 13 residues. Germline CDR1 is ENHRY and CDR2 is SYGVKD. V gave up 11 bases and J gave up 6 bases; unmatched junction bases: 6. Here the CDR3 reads CASRTSGMDTQYF. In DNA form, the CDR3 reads TGTGCCTCCAGGACTAGCGGGATGGATACGCAGTATTTT.

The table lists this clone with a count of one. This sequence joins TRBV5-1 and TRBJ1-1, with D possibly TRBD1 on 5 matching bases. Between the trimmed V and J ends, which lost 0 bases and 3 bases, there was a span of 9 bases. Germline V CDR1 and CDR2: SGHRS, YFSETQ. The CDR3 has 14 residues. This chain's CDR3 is CASSLVGGDTEAFF. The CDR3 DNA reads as TGCGCCAGCAGCTTGGTGGGGGGGGACACTGAAGCTTTCTTT.

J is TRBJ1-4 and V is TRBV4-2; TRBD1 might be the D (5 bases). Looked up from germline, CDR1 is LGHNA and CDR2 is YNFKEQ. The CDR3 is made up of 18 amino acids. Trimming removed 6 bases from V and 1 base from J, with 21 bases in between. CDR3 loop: CASSPLPGLALTNEKLFF. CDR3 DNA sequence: TGTGCCAGCAGTCCACTGCCGGGACTTGCCTTAACTAATGAAAAACTGTTTTTT.

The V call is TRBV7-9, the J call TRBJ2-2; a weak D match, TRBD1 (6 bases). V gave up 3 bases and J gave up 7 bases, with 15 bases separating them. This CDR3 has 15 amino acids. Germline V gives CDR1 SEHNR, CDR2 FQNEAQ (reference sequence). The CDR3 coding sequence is TGTGCCAGCAGCTTCCCAGGGGCGGTCGGCGGGGAGCTGTTTTTT. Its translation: CASSFPGAVGGELFF.